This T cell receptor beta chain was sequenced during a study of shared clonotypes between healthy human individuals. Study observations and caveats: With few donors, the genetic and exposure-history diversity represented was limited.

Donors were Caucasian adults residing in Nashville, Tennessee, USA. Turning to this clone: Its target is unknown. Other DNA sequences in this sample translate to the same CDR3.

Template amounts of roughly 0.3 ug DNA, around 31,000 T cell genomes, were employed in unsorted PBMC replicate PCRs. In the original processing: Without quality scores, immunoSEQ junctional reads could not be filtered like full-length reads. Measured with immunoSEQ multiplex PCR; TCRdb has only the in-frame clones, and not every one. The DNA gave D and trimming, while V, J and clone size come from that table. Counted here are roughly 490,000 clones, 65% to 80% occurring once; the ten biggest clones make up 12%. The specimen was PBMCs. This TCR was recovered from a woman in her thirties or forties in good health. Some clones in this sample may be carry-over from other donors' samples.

The CDR3: CASSLVGNTEAFF. The CDR3 nucleotides read TGTGCCAGCAGCTTAGTGGGGAACACTGAAGCTTTCTTT. The chain joins TRBV7-2 to TRBJ1-1, with D unresolved. CDR3 length: 13 residues. V lost 1 base and J lost 1, with 4 bases in between. Germline assignment: CDR1 SGHTA and CDR2 FQGNSA.